The next 9 T cell receptor beta chains were all read from a single sample in a study of tissue T cells after allogeneic stem cell transplantation. Some clones are missing from TCRdb's copy, which holds only in-frame ones; the method was immunoSEQ multiplex PCR. The sample has 9,000 to 10,000 clones, 56% seen once; the top ten hold around 19%. The sample consisted of tissue from the jejunum, taken at autopsy. These receptor sequences come from a female donor of 60 years or more with lung cancer.

This clone came up a few times. The chain uses TRBV9 and TRBJ2-7, with TRBD2 as a possible D gene (6 bases). Trimming took 0 bases from V and 6 from J, leaving 13 bases between them. Per the germline V gene, CDR1 is SGDLS and CDR2 is YYNGEE. This CDR3 region has 14 residues. This CDR3 reads CASSVGWGESEQYF. CDR3 nucleotide sequence: TGTGCCAGCAGCGTAGGGTGGGGGGAAAGCGAGCAGTACTTC.

V gene TRBV10-3 combines with J gene TRBJ1-2; D gene unclear. Deletions cut 6 bases from V and 2 bases from J, with 10 bases between. This CDR3 is 13 amino acids long. Per germline, CDR1 ENHRY and CDR2 SYGVKD. The CDR3 coding sequence is TGTGCCATCAGGGCCAGAGACAACTATGGCTACACCTTC. It specifies CAIRARDNYGYTF.

The chain employs TRBV4-1 and TRBJ1-1; 10 bases fit TRBD1. V lost 3 bases to trimming and J lost 1 base; unmatched junction nucleotides: 2. Germline CDR1 and CDR2: MGHRA and YSYEKL. The CDR3 is 15 residues long. CDR3 coding DNA: TGCGCCAGCAGCCAGGGGACAGGGGCGAACACTGAAGCTTTCTTT. It specifies CASSQGTGANTEAFF.

This clone is categorized as medium-sized (0.01 to 0.1%). The chain has TRBV16 and TRBJ2-2; D remains ambiguous. This CDR3 spans 13 amino acids. V gave up 4 bases and J gave up 6 bases, with 9 bases separating them. Germline CDR1 is KGHSY and CDR2 is FQNENV. The CDR3 region is CASSPGGAGELFF. For the CDR3, the DNA is TGTGCCAGCAGCCCTGGCGGCGCCGGGGAGCTGTTTTTT. Complete variable domain (other parts from reference TRBV16 and TRBJ2-2): GEEVAQTPKHLVRGEGQKAKLYCAPIKGHSYVFWYQQVLKNEFKFLISFQNENVFDETGMPKERFSAKCLPNSPCSLEIQATKLEDSAVYFCASSPGGAGELFFGEGSRLTVL.

The chain is built from TRBV5-1 and TRBJ2-3; perhaps TRBD1 as D (6 bases). CDR1 and CDR2 from the germline V gene are SGHRS and YFSETQ. This CDR3 has 12 residues. V gave up 4 bases and J gave up 10 bases, with 13 bases separating them. The CDR3 DNA reads TGCGCCAGCAGCGGGGGACAATCGGCGCAGTATTTT. It yields the protein CASSGGQSAQYF.

The V call is TRBV11-2, the J call TRBJ1-1; D may be TRBD1 (5 bases). The CDR3 runs to 14 residues. Trimming removed 3 bases at V and 1 base at J, with 9 bases between. In germline, CDR1 is SGHAT, CDR2 FQNNGV. CDR3 amino acids: CASSLFTGNTEAFF. For the CDR3, the DNA is TGTGCCAGCAGCTTGTTTACAGGGAACACTGAAGCTTTCTTT. Using reference TRBV11-2 and TRBJ1-1 for the parts outside the CDR3, the full variable domain is EAGVAQSPRYKIIEKRQSVAFWCNPISGHATLYWYQQILGQGPKLLIQFQNNGVVDDSQLPKDRFSAERLKGVDSTLKIQPAKLEDSAVYLCASSLFTGNTEAFFGQGTRLTVV.

The chain couples TRBV11-2 to TRBJ1-1; no clear D gene. The germline gives CDR1 SGHAT, CDR2 FQNNGV. V gave up 5 bases and J gave up 1 base, with 11 bases separating them. The CDR3 runs 14 residues. CDR3 DNA: TGTGCCAGCAGCCCCCAAAGCAGGAACACTGAAGCTTTCTTT. It encodes CASSPQSRNTEAFF. Based on the CDR3 plus reference TRBV11-2 and TRBJ1-1, the full variable domain is EAGVAQSPRYKIIEKRQSVAFWCNPISGHATLYWYQQILGQGPKLLIQFQNNGVVDDSQLPKDRFSAERLKGVDSTLKIQPAKLEDSAVYLCASSPQSRNTEAFFGQGTRLTVV.

The CDR3 reads CASSLVHDSNQPQHF. DNA of the CDR3: TGCGCCAGCAGCTTGGTACACGATAGCAATCAGCCCCAGCATTTT. The chain carries TRBV5-1 and TRBJ1-5, with D hard to call. The CDR3 runs to 15 residues. CDR1 SGHRS and CDR2 YFSETQ come from the germline V gene. Trimming took off 0 bases at V and 0 bases at J, with 7 bases between the two ends.

The chain is built from TRBV24-1 and TRBJ2-7, with D perhaps matching TRBD1 or TRBD2 (6 bases each). Trimming pared 9 bases from V and 2 bases from J, leaving 13 bases between. CDR1 is KGHDR and CDR2 is SFDVKD in the germline V gene. The CDR3 contains 13 residues. CDR3 region: CATSGGGAYEQYF. DNA for the CDR3: TGTGCCACCTCAGGAGGGGGAGCCTACGAGCAGTACTTC.